This T cell receptor beta chain was sequenced for a study of cytomegalovirus exposure and HLA in healthy donors. Study-wide findings and caveats: Some public TCRs appeared in many individuals, while most sequences were rare. Apparent HLA restriction characterized most CMV-associated TCR beta chains in a later analysis. Cytomegalovirus-associated TCR beta chains were listed, numbering some 170. Presence/absence analyses rested on an assumption that sequencing depth was roughly uniform across donors.

A remark on this clone: The antigen remains undetermined.

The CDR3 length is 15 residues. Germline CDR1 is MDHEN and CDR2 is SYDVKM. The V end was cut by 6 bases, the J end by 2 bases, with 17 bases between. Both 60 Vbeta primers and 13 Jbeta primers went into the PCR. Generated by immunoSEQ multiplex PCR, the TCRdb table keeps only in-frame clones and is missing some. The profile shows about 89,000 clones, approximately 79% of them singletons. The TCR was taken from a male donor in good health and CMV-seronegative. Sequencing input: PBMCs. The chain recombines TRBV28 with TRBJ2-7, with a possible D match to TRBD2 (7 bases). DNA of the CDR3: TGTGCCAGCAGCCTATCGAGGGGGGGGGCCTACGAGCAGTACTTC. Protein product: CASSLSRGGAYEQYF. The full variable domain, its missing parts supplied by reference TRBV28 and TRBJ2-7, is DVKVTQSSRYLVKRTGEKVFLECVQDMDHENMFWYRQDPGLGLRLIYFSYDVKMKEKGDIPEGYSVSREKKERFSLILESASTNQTSMYLCASSLSRGGAYEQYFGPGTRLTVT.